What follows describes a single T cell receptor (beta chain). CDR1 is MNHNS and CDR2 is SASEGT in the germline V gene. There are 17 residues in the CDR3. This sample was taken from a study of T cell clusters in autoimmune cytopenias. TRB was amplified by touch-down multiplex PCR, primer pools A and B combined. TCRdb derives one entry per CDR3 protein from the multiplex PCR reads, leaving out DNA. Its table lists 3,500 to 4,500 distinct CDR3 sequences. Each sample's input was 200 to 300 ng genomic DNA, about 38,000 genome equivalents. These same records also appear under a second study, on T cell repertoires in aging, cancer and after chemotherapy. From that paper: Pre- and post-chemotherapy samples were paired from chronic lymphocytic leukemia patients treated with fludarabine- or bendamustine-based regimens. In cancer patients, declining TCR diversity with age involved lost richness and lost evenness. Median generation probability rose over the chemotherapy interval in each cancer cohort, suggesting rebound thymic output.

This receptor was identified in a human donor with an autoimmune cytopenia or autoimmune hepatitis (not recorded which). The sample consisted of peripheral blood. The chain recombines TRBV6-1 with TRBJ2-4; no DNA is available, so the TRBD1 call from TCRdb remains unchecked. Here the CDR3 reads CASSVLGQGGTKNIQYF.